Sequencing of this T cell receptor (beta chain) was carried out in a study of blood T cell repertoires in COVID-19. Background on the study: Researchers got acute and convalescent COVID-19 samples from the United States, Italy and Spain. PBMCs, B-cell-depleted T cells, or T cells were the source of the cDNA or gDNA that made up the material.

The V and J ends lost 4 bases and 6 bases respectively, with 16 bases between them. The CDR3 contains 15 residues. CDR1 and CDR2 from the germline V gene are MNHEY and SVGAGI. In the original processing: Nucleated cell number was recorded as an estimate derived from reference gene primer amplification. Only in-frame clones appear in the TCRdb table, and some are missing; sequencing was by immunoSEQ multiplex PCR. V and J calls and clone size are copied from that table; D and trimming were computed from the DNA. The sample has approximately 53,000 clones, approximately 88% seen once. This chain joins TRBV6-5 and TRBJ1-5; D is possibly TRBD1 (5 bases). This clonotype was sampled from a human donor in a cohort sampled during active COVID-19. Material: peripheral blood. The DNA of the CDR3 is TGTGCCAGCAGTTCTCCAGGGCAGCTGATTCAGCCCCAGCATTTT. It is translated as CASSSPGQLIQPQHF.